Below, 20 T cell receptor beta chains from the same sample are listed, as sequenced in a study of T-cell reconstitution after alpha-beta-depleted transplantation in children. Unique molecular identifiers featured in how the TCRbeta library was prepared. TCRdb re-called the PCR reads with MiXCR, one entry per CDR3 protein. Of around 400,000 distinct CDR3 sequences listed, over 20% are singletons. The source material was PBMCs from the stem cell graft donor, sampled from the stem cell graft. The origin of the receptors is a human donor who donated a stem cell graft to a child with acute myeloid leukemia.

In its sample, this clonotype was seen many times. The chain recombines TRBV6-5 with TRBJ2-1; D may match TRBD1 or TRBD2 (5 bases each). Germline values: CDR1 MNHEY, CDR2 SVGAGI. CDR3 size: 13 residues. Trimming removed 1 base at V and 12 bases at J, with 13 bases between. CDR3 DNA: TGTGCCAGCAGTTACTTCGGGGCCCCATCGCAGTTCTTC. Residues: CASSYFGAPSQFF.

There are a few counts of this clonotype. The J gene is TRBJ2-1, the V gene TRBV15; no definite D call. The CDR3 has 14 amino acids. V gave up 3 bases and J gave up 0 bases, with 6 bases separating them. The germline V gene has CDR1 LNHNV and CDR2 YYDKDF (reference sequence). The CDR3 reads CATSSPGSYNEQFF. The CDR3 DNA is TGTGCCACCAGCAGTCCGGGCTCCTACAATGAGCAGTTCTTC.

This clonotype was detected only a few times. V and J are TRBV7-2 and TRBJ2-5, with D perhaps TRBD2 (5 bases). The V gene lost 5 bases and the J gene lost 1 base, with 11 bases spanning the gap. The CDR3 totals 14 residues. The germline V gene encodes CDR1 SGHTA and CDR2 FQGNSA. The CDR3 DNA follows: TGTGCCAGCAGCCCCGACGGGGTCCAAGAGACCCAGTACTTC. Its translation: CASSPDGVQETQYF.

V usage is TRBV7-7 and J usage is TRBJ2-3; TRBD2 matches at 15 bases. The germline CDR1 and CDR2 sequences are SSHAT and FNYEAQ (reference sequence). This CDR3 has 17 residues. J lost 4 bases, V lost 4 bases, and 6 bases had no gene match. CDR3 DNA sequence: TGTGCCAGCAGCTCGGGACTAGCGGGAGGAGTGGCAGATACGCAGTATTTT. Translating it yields CASSSGLAGGVADTQYF.

The CDR3 DNA reads TGTGCCAGCAGTTTATACAGGGCTCACGAGCAGTACTTC. This sequence encodes CASSLYRAHEQYF. The chain uses TRBV27 and TRBJ2-7; weak D call: TRBD1 (6 bases). The germline V gene encodes CDR1 MNHEY and CDR2 SMNVEV (reference sequence). Between the trimmed V and J ends, which lost 1 base and 5 bases, there was a span of 9 bases. The CDR3 runs 13 residues.

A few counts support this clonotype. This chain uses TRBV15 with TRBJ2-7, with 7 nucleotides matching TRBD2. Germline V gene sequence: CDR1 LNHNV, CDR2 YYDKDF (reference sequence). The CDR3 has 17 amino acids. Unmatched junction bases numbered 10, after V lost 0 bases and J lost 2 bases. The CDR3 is CATSRDKWRETPYEQYF. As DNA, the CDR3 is TGTGCCACCAGCAGAGATAAGTGGCGGGAGACCCCCTACGAGCAGTACTTC.

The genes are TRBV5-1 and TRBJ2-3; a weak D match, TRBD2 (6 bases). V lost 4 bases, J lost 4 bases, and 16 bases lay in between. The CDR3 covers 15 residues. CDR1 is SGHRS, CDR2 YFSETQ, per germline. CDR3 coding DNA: TGCGCCAGCAGCCCCTGGGGGGAGGAGGCAGATACGCAGTATTTT. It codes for CASSPWGEEADTQYF.

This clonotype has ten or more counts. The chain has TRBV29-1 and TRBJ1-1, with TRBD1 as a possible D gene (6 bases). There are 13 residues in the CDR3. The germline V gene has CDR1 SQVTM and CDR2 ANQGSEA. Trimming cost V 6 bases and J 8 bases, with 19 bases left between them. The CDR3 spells CSVVGGLLSEAFF. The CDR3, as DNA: TGCAGCGTGGTTGGGGGGCTCCTCTCCGAAGCTTTCTTT.

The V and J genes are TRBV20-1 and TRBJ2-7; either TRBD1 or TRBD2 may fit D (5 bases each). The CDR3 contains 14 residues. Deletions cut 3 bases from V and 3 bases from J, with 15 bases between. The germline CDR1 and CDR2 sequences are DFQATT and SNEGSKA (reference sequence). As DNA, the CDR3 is TGCAGTGCTAGGTCGGGGAGAACAGGCTACGAGCAGTACTTC. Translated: CSARSGRTGYEQYF.

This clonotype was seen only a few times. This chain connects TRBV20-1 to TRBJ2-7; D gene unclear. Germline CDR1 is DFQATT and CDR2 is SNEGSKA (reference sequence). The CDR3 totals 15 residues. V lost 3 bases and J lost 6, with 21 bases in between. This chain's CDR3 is CSASPPLSTLGEQYF. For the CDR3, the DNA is TGCAGTGCTAGCCCCCCATTGAGCACGTTGGGCGAGCAGTACTTC.

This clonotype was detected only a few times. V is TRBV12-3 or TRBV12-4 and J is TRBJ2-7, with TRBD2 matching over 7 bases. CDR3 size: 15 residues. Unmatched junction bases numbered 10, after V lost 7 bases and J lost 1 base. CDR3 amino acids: CASTRGLAESYEQYF. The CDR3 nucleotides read TGTGCCAGCACCCGAGGGCTAGCGGAATCCTACGAGCAGTACTTC.

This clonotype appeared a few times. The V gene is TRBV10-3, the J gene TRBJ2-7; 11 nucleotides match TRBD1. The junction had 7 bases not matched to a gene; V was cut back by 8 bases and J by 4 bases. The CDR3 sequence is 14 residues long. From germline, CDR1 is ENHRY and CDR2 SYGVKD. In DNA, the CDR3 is TGTGCCATCGATCCAGGACAGGGGGCGTACGAGCAGTACTTC. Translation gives CAIDPGQGAYEQYF.

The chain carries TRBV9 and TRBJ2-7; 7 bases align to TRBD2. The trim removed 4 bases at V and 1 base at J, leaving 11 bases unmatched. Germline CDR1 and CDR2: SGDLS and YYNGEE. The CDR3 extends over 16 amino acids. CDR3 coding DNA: TGTGCCAGCAGCCCGGGGGGAGCGGTAAGGTCCTACGAGCAGTACTTC. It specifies CASSPGGAVRSYEQYF.

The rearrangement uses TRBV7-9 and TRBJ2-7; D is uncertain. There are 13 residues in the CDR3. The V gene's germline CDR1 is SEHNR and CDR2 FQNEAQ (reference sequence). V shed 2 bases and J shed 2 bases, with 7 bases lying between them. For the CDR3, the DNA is TGTGCCAGCAGCTTATCCCCAACCTACGAGCAGTACTTC. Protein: CASSLSPTYEQYF.

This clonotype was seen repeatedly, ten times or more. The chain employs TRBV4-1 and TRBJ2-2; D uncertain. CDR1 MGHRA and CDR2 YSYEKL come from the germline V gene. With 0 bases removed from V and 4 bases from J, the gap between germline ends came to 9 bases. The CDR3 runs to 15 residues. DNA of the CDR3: TGCGCCAGCAGCCAAGATAGAGCTGGCACCGGGGAGCTGTTTTTT. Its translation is CASSQDRAGTGELFF.

The CDR3 bases are TGTGCCACCAGCAGAGAACAGGCCTCCTACGAGCAGTACTTC. As protein: CATSREQASYEQYF. V is TRBV15 and J is TRBJ2-7; weak D call: TRBD1 (5 bases). The germline V gene has CDR1 LNHNV and CDR2 YYDKDF (reference sequence). This CDR3 spans 14 amino acids. V was pared by 0 bases and J by 0 bases, with 6 bases between.

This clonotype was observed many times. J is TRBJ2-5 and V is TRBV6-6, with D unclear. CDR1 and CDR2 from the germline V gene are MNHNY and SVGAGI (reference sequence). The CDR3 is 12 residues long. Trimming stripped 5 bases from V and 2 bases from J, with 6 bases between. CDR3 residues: CASSRQQETQYF. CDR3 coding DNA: TGTGCCAGCAGTCGTCAGCAAGAGACCCAGTACTTC.

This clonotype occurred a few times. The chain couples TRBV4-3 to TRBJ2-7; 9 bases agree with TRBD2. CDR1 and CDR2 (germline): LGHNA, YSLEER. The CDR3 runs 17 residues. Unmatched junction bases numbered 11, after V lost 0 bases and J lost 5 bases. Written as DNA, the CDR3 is TGCGCCAGCAGCCAAGACTCCACCGGGACTAGCTCTAACGAGCAGTACTTC. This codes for CASSQDSTGTSSNEQYF.

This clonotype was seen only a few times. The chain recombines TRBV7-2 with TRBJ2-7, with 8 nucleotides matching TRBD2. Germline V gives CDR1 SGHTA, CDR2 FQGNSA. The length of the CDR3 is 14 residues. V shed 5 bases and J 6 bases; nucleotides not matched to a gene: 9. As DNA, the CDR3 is TGTGCCAGCAGCCTCGGACGGGGGGGGTTCGAGCAGTACTTC. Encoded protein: CASSLGRGGFEQYF. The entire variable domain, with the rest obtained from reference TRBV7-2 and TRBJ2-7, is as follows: GAGVSQSPSNKVTEKGKDVELRCDPISGHTALYWYRQSLGQGLEFLIYFQGNSAPDKSGLPSDRFSAERTGGSVSTLTIQRTQQEDSAVYLCASSLGRGGFEQYFGPGTRLTVT.

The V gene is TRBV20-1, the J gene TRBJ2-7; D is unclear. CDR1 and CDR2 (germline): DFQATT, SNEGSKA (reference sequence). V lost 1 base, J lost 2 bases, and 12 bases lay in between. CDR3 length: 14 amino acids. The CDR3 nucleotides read TGCAGTGCTAGAGGGGTAGGGAAACCCTACGAGCAGTACTTC. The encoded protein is CSARGVGKPYEQYF.